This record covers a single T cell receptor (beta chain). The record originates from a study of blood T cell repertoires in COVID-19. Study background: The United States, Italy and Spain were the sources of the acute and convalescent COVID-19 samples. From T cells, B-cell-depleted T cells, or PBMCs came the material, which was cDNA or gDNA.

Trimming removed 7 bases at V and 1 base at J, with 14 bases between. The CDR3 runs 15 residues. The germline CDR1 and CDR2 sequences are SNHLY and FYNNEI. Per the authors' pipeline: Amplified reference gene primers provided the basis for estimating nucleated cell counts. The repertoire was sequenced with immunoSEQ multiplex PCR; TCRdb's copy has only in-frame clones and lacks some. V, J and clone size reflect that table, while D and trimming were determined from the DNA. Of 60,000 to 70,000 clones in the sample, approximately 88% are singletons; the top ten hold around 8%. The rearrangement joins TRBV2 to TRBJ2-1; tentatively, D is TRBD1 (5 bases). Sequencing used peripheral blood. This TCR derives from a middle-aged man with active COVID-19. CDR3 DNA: TGTGCCAGCAACGAAGGGGCGATATCCTACAATGAGCAGTTCTTC. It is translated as CASNEGAISYNEQFF.